These T cell receptor beta chains were read from a single sample in a study of blood T cells in healthy people across ages. TCRdb reprocessed the 5' RACE reads via MiXCR and lists one record per CDR3 protein. The sample carries approximately 1,100,000 distinct CDR3 sequences, under 55% recorded once. Sequencing was carried out using blood. The receptors were sampled from a woman between 55 and 75 years old in good health. Both conserved end residues are part of each CDR3. A D gene is named only where the DNA matches it firmly. Clone size, where shown, is once, few, many, or a class for clones that have expanded.

V: TRBV18
J: TRBJ2-5
size: .
D: TRBD2
CDR3: CASSPRGLAGSQGTQYF
DNA: TGTGCCAGCTCACCACGGGGACTAGCGGGATCTCAAGGGACCCAGTACTTC

V: TRBV20-1
J: TRBJ1-2
size: .
D: TRBD1
CDR3: CSAWPLDRGNYGYTF
DNA: TGCAGTGCTTGGCCGCTCGACAGGGGGAACTATGGCTACACCTTC

V: TRBV9
J: TRBJ1-1
size: .
D: TRBD1
CDR3: CASSTGTGMNTEAFF
DNA: TGTGCCAGCAGCACGGGGACAGGGATGAACACTGAAGCTTTCTTT

V: TRBV12-3/TRBV12-4
J: TRBJ2-2
size: .
D: TRBD1
CDR3: CASNLVAGGLRTGELFF
DNA: TGTGCCAGCAATCTGGTGGCAGGGGGCTTGAGGACCGGGGAGCTGTTTTTT

V: TRBV21-1
J: TRBJ2-7
size: .
D: .
CDR3: CAVRLAGLREQYF
DNA: TGTGCCGTTCGACTAGCGGGGCTCCGGGAGCAGTACTTC

V: TRBV28
J: TRBJ2-7
size: .
D: .
CDR3: CASRDDRSSYEQYF
DNA: TGTGCCAGCAGAGATGACAGGAGCTCCTACGAGCAGTACTTC

V: TRBV20-1
J: TRBJ2-3
size: .
D: TRBD2
CDR3: CSAPGGTDTQYF
DNA: TGCAGTGCCCCGGGAGGGACAGATACGCAGTATTTT

V: TRBV6-2/TRBV6-3
J: TRBJ2-7
size: .
D: TRBD1
CDR3: CASSYRQGRAYEQYF
DNA: TGTGCCAGCAGTTACCGACAGGGCAGGGCCTACGAGCAGTACTTC

V: TRBV18
J: TRBJ2-6
size: .
D: .
CDR3: CASSLGIRVPLSGANVLTF
DNA: TGTGCCAGCTCACTGGGTATCAGGGTACCGCTCTCTGGGGCCAACGTCCTGACTTTC

V: TRBV10-3
J: TRBJ1-4
size: .
D: .
CDR3: CAISPTGINEKLFF
DNA: TGTGCCATCAGCCCAACAGGGATTAATGAAAAACTGTTTTTT

V: TRBV4-1
J: TRBJ2-7
size: .
D: TRBD1
CDR3: CASSPGTGRHFYEQYF
DNA: TGCGCCAGCAGCCCTGGGACAGGGCGACACTTCTACGAGCAGTACTTC

V: TRBV4-2
J: TRBJ2-7
size: many
D: TRBD1
CDR3: CASSHLTGADYEQYF
DNA: TGTGCCAGCAGCCACCTGACAGGGGCTGACTACGAGCAGTACTTC

V: TRBV20-1
J: TRBJ2-1
size: .
D: .
CDR3: CSATRAYNEQFF
DNA: TGCAGTGCTACCCGGGCATACAATGAGCAGTTCTTC

V: TRBV27
J: TRBJ2-5
size: few
D: TRBD2
CDR3: CASSHLAGGPQETQYF
DNA: TGTGCCAGCAGTCATCTAGCGGGAGGGCCACAAGAGACCCAGTACTTC

V: TRBV4-2
J: TRBJ2-1
size: few
D: TRBD2
CDR3: CASSQDVFSGRAQNEQFF
DNA: TGTGCCAGCAGCCAAGATGTTTTCAGCGGGAGGGCCCAGAATGAGCAGTTCTTC

V: TRBV5-6
J: TRBJ2-7
size: .
D: TRBD1
CDR3: CASSDTGTGESEQYF
DNA: TGTGCCAGCAGCGATACCGGGACAGGGGAATCCGAGCAGTACTTC

V: TRBV2
J: TRBJ1-2
size: .
D: .
CDR3: CASIGPVPYNYGYTF
DNA: TGTGCCAGCATCGGCCCAGTCCCTTATAACTATGGCTACACCTTC

V: TRBV7-3
J: TRBJ2-3
size: .
D: TRBD2
CDR3: CASSAGLGTQYF
DNA: TGTGCCAGCAGCGCGGGACTAGGTACGCAGTATTTT

V: TRBV6-5
J: TRBJ2-1
size: .
D: TRBD2
CDR3: CASSFISGSSYNEQFF
DNA: TGTGCCAGCAGCTTTATTAGCGGGAGCTCCTACAATGAGCAGTTCTTC

V: TRBV20-1
J: TRBJ2-5
size: few
D: TRBD2
CDR3: CSAVGLAGGRGETQYF
DNA: TGCAGTGCCGTGGGACTAGCGGGAGGGAGGGGAGAGACCCAGTACTTC

V: TRBV3-1
J: TRBJ2-4
size: few
D: .
CDR3: CASSYTGFGAKNIQYF
DNA: TGTGCCAGCAGCTATACAGGGTTTGGCGCCAAAAACATTCAGTACTTC

V: TRBV4-2
J: TRBJ2-7
size: .
D: .
CDR3: CASSHDSRDIRGYEQYF
DNA: TGTGCCAGCAGCCACGACTCCCGGGACATCAGGGGCTACGAGCAGTACTTC

V: TRBV5-6
J: TRBJ1-6
size: .
D: .
CDR3: CASSLVGGPEGSPLHF
DNA: TGTGCCAGCAGCTTGGTCGGCGGACCTGAGGGTTCACCCCTCCACTTT

V: TRBV10-3
J: TRBJ2-5
size: .
D: TRBD2
CDR3: CAISASGGGQQETQYF
DNA: TGTGCCATCAGTGCCTCGGGAGGGGGGCAACAAGAGACCCAGTACTTC

V: TRBV5-1
J: TRBJ2-2
size: .
D: .
CDR3: CASSLGARRRENTGELFF
DNA: TGCGCCAGCAGCTTGGGGGCCCGGCGTCGGGAGAACACCGGGGAGCTGTTTTTT

V: TRBV12-3/TRBV12-4
J: TRBJ1-1
size: .
D: .
CDR3: CASSLESGARTEAFF
DNA: TGTGCCAGCAGTTTAGAGTCGGGGGCGAGGACTGAAGCTTTCTTT

V: TRBV9
J: TRBJ1-5
size: few
D: .
CDR3: CASSVDGGLRQPQHF
DNA: TGTGCCAGCAGCGTAGACGGGGGCCTAAGGCAGCCCCAGCATTTT

V: TRBV7-6
J: TRBJ2-4
size: .
D: TRBD1
CDR3: CASSPGGLRVKNSQYF
DNA: TGTGCCAGCAGCCCAGGGGGATTGCGGGTCAAAAACAGTCAGTACTTC

V: TRBV6-1
J: TRBJ1-5
size: .
D: TRBD1
CDR3: CASRDRGLSNQPQHF
DNA: TGTGCCAGCAGGGACAGGGGACTTAGCAATCAGCCCCAGCATTTT

V: TRBV15
J: TRBJ2-1
size: few
D: TRBD1
CDR3: CATSRDRTGHGAFF
DNA: TGTGCCACCAGCAGAGATCGGACAGGACATGGTGCGTTCTTC

V: TRBV4-2
J: TRBJ2-1
size: .
D: TRBD2
CDR3: CASSQDNIGAGGPFEQFF
DNA: TGTGCCAGCAGCCAAGATAATATAGGAGCGGGAGGGCCGTTTGAGCAGTTCTTC

V: TRBV4-1
J: TRBJ1-1
size: .
D: .
CDR3: CASSHTRQTEAFF
DNA: TGCGCCAGCAGCCACACCCGGCAGACTGAAGCTTTCTTT

V: TRBV12-3/TRBV12-4
J: TRBJ2-5
size: few
D: .
CDR3: CASSTTGQETQYF
DNA: TGTGCCAGCAGTACGACAGGCCAGGAGACCCAGTACTTC

V: TRBV6-5
J: TRBJ2-1
size: .
D: TRBD1
CDR3: CASSRDRVSYNEQFF
DNA: TGTGCCAGCAGTCGGGACAGGGTCTCCTACAATGAGCAGTTCTTC

V: TRBV27
J: TRBJ2-7
size: .
D: TRBD1
CDR3: CAGTPGDRAHEQYF
DNA: TGTGCCGGCACACCCGGGGACAGGGCCCACGAGCAGTACTTC

V: TRBV28
J: TRBJ1-5
size: .
D: .
CDR3: CATTGSNQPQHF
DNA: TGTGCCACGACAGGTAGCAATCAGCCCCAGCATTTT

V: TRBV20-1
J: TRBJ1-6
size: .
D: TRBD1
CDR3: CSAGGTGRTPNSPPHF
DNA: TGCAGTGCTGGCGGGACAGGACGAACCCCGAATTCACCCCCCCACTTT

V: TRBV12-3/TRBV12-4
J: TRBJ2-2
size: once
D: .
CDR3: CASRPNGIHTGELFF
DNA: TGTGCCAGCAGACCCAACGGGATCCACACCGGGGAGCTGTTTTTT

V: TRBV7-9
J: TRBJ2-3
size: .
D: TRBD1
CDR3: CASSLGTGGATDTQYF
DNA: TGTGCCAGCAGCTTAGGGACAGGGGGCGCGACAGATACGCAGTATTTT

V: TRBV28
J: TRBJ2-4
size: few
D: .
CDR3: CASSTVGGAKNIQYF
DNA: TGTGCCAGCAGCACGGTCGGAGGTGCCAAAAACATTCAGTACTTC

V: TRBV5-5
J: TRBJ2-7
size: .
D: TRBD1
CDR3: CASRGQATYEQYF
DNA: TGTGCCAGCAGGGGACAGGCTACCTACGAGCAGTACTTC

V: TRBV7-9
J: TRBJ2-5
size: few
D: .
CDR3: CASSIGRVQETQYF
DNA: TGTGCCAGCAGCATCGGACGAGTCCAAGAGACCCAGTACTTC

V: TRBV2
J: TRBJ1-3
size: once
D: .
CDR3: CARREDSGNTIYF
DNA: TGTGCCAGACGAGAAGATTCTGGAAACACCATATATTTT

V: TRBV4-1
J: TRBJ2-3
size: .
D: .
CDR3: CASSLSKEDTQYF
DNA: TGCGCCAGCAGCTTGTCGAAGGAAGATACGCAGTATTTT

V: TRBV30
J: TRBJ1-5
size: .
D: TRBD1
CDR3: CAWSVRRVGQAPPPQHF
DNA: TGTGCCTGGAGTGTAAGGAGAGTCGGACAGGCCCCACCGCCCCAGCATTTT

V: TRBV5-4
J: TRBJ2-1
size: .
D: TRBD2
CDR3: CASSLEGGRGSHNEQFF
DNA: TGTGCCAGCAGCTTGGAAGGCGGGAGAGGATCCCACAATGAGCAGTTCTTC

V: TRBV14
J: TRBJ2-1
size: .
D: .
CDR3: CASSQDVAEPNEQFF
DNA: TGTGCCAGCAGCCAAGATGTAGCGGAGCCCAATGAGCAGTTCTTC

V: TRBV29-1
J: TRBJ1-2
size: once
D: .
CDR3: CSALSAGKGYTF
DNA: TGCAGCGCCCTGTCCGCAGGGAAAGGCTACACCTTC